This T cell receptor beta chain is from a study of somatic mutations in T cells in chronic GVHD (dated by TCRdb to about 2020). For sorting, staining was done with anti-CD3, anti-CD4, anti-CD8 and a Vbeta20 antibody from the IOTest Beta Mark kit on a FACSAria III, reaching purity above 97%. Mononuclear cells were isolated by Ficoll-Paque PLUS density gradient centrifugation from peripheral blood that had been collected in sodium heparin tubes. CD4+ Vbeta20+, CD4+ Vbeta20-, and CD8+ T cell fractions were FACS-sorted before TCRbeta deep sequencing. V trim: 5 bases; J trim: 7 bases; unmatched bases: 8. The CDR3 has 14 amino acids, counting the end cysteine and phenylalanine. Only the CDR3 portion is preserved as DNA: 42 bases, with reading frame beginning at the first base. CDR1 and CDR2, per the germline V gene (reference sequence), are SGHAT and FQDESV. Genomic DNA was isolated and then used for the TCRbeta deep sequencing. The immunoSEQ assay, provided as a commercial service, was used for both TCRbeta CDR3 sequencing and the initial data processing. Concerning the study's data processing: IMGT was used to annotate V, D, J genes, while reads were demultiplexed, adapter and primer sequences were stripped out, and similar clones were merged through frequency-ratio clustering. TCRdb stores this immuneACCESS table with in-frame sequences only. Part of the clones is absent; in the studies checked, under half of the shortfall reflects unresolved V genes, and no reason is known for the rest. V, J and clone size are those of that table, while D and trimming were read from the DNA. This sample gives about 14,000 clones in total; roughly 75% of them show up just once. The ten largest clones capture roughly 30% of the sample.

About this clone itself: Its antigen is not yet known. Base qualities are not provided; no much larger clone lies one nucleotide away.

In this chain, TRBV11-1 is recombined with TRBJ2-7, and TRBD1 matches 10 of the central bases. This sequence was found in a male patient in his 50s with chronic graft-versus-host disease. Where a transplant has occurred, the graft donor may have supplied some of the T cells. The sample consisted of Vbeta20-negative CD4+ T cells from blood. The cell subset or site label for this specimen denotes: CD4+ T cells sorted as TCR Vbeta20 negative by flow cytometry. The base sequence is TGTGCCAGCAGCACGCGACAGGGGGCTTGGGAGCAGTACTTC. The resulting protein is CASSTRQGAWEQYF.